This TCR beta chain was recorded in a study of CD8+CD57+ T cells in acquired aplastic anemia. Study observations and caveats: Over 25 shared CD8+ CDR3s appeared highly expressed within patients' immunodominant clones.

To note about this clonotype: Its antigen is as yet unknown.

Sequencing was done on patients that had shown CD8+CD57+ cell expansion by flow cytometry. Genomic DNA, the template, was used for profiling of the TCR beta VDJ and CDR3. From the reads, TCRdb called clonotypes with MiXCR, one entry per CDR3 protein. The table records about 180,000 distinct CDR3 sequences, approximately 52% of them present only once. The germline V gene encodes CDR1 SNHLY and CDR2 FYNNEI. The J segment lost 6 bases and the V segment lost 6 bases, leaving 11 bases of the junction unmatched. The length of the CDR3 is 15 residues. The sequenced material came from sorted CD4+, CD8+, or CD8+CD57+ T cells (not recorded which) from PBMCs. The sequence derives from a human donor with aplastic anemia. The chain combines TRBV2 with TRBJ2-1; 7 bases align to TRBD2. The CDR3 DNA reads as TGTGCCAGCAGCCCTTGGGCGGGAGCGTCCAATGAGCAGTTCTTC. Protein product: CASSPWAGASNEQFF.